This TCR beta chain was recorded in a study of blood T cell repertoires in COVID-19. Study-level background: Acute and convalescent COVID-19 specimens originated in the United States, Italy and Spain. The cDNA or gDNA used as material had been derived from T cells, B-cell-depleted T cells, or PBMCs.

The CDR3 length is 15 residues. Source study methods: Estimates of nucleated cell counts were drawn from the amplification of reference gene primers. Sequencing was performed with immunoSEQ multiplex PCR; in TCRdb, only in-frame clones are kept and a portion is missing. V, J and clone size are taken as reported in that table, and D and trimming were inferred from the DNA itself. The sample shows a few hundred thousand clones, about 89% of them seen only once. This TCR derives from a woman between 50 and 59 years old with acute or convalescent COVID-19. Sequences were obtained from peripheral blood. The V and J genes are TRBV21-1 and TRBJ1-2; the D call of TRBD1 is as the table states it, not checked on the DNA. TRBV21-1 is a recognized pseudogene. The chain's CDR3 is CASSPPTGPCYGYTF. CDR3 sequence (DNA): TGTGCCAGCAGCCCCCCGACAGGGCCATGCTATGGCTACACCTTC.